The TCR beta chain described here comes from a study of CD8 T cells in ankylosing spondylitis. Points from the study as a whole: From matched ankylosing spondylitis synovial fluid, disease-linked clones were reportedly recovered at significantly enriched levels. Made up of eight highly homologous variants, a TCR beta motif appeared characteristic of ankylosing spondylitis blood. Researchers report that disease-linked clones proved CD8+ and relatively rare in peripheral blood.

This clonotype was observed a handful of times. Its specificity is not known. CDR1 and CDR2 (germline): MNHNS, SASEGT. The CDR3 is made up of 13 amino acids. V lost 3 bases and J lost 3, with 9 bases in between. Preparation of TCR beta libraries was done by quantitative 5'-RACE with molecular barcodes. TCRdb recomputed calls from the 5' RACE reads with MiXCR, one row per CDR3 protein. The sample records fewer than 200,000 distinct CDR3 sequences, roughly 10% being singletons. The receptor was derived from a female donor with ankylosing spondylitis or in good health (not recorded which). Source material: blood, either unsorted or a sorted T cell fraction (not recorded which). The chain uses TRBV6-1 and TRBJ2-7; a weak D match, TRBD2 (5 bases). In DNA form, the CDR3 reads TGTGCCAGCAGTGATAGGGAGATCTACGAGCAGTACTTC. This encodes CASSDREIYEQYF.